This entry describes one TCR beta chain. What it binds is not known. CDR3 length equals 15 residues. Germline V gives CDR1 SEHNR, CDR2 FQNEAQ (reference sequence). V gave up 1 base and J gave up 7 bases, with 17 bases separating them. Both 60 Vbeta primers and 13 Jbeta primers went into the PCR. Sequencing used immunoSEQ multiplex PCR; TCRdb keeps in-frame clones, though not all of them. The sample yields approximately 70,000 clones, around 80% seen once. This entry belongs to a study of cytomegalovirus exposure and HLA in healthy donors. Across the whole study: Within an early data release were about 85 million unique TCRs drawn from HLA-typed donors.

Study-wide results and limits: It has been reported that TCR beta sequences accurately predicted the HLA-A and HLA-B alleles of most subjects. The dataset shows that most TCR sequences were rare, while some public TCRs occurred in many donors.

V usage is TRBV7-9 and J usage is TRBJ2-7, with a possible D match to TRBD1 (6 bases). The TCR sequence derives from a man over 45 in good health and CMV-seronegative. Sequences were obtained from PBMCs. The CDR3 here is CASSLGGQGRGEQYF. CDR3 nucleotide sequence: TGTGCCAGCAGCTTAGGGGGGCAGGGTCGGGGTGAGCAGTACTTC.